This TCR beta chain was identified in a study of cytomegalovirus exposure and HLA in healthy donors. Some clones are missing from TCRdb's copy, which holds only in-frame ones; the method was immunoSEQ multiplex PCR. There are fewer than 200,000 clones in the sample; roughly nine tenths occur only once, and 5% to 7% lies in the top ten. Between the trimmed V and J ends, which lost 3 bases and 1 base, there was a span of 9 bases. This CDR3 spans 14 amino acids. CDR1 and CDR2 (germline): MDHEN, SYDVKM. The TCR sequence derives from a woman in her twenties or thirties in good health and CMV-seronegative. The genes are TRBV28 and TRBJ2-5; a possible D gene is TRBD1 (5 bases). Sequencing was done on a sample of PBMCs. In nucleotides, the CDR3 is TGTGCCAGCAGTTTCAGGGTAGTCCAAGAGACCCAGTACTTC. Protein sequence: CASSFRVVQETQYF.